This TCR beta chain was sequenced in a study of cytomegalovirus exposure and HLA in healthy donors. Study-level results: Among TCR sequences, most were rare, though some public TCRs appeared in many donors. HLA alleles showed associations with 16,951 TCR beta sequences in a later analysis, at a 0.05 false discovery rate.

On this clone itself: Antigen unknown.

Every donor was a healthy person donating bone marrow. Researchers ran the PCR with 60 Vbeta and 13 Jbeta primers. Using immunoSEQ multiplex PCR, the repertoire was profiled, and TCRdb retains in-frame clones only, with some absent. The table has about 160,000 clones, roughly 80% seen once. This CDR3 has 12 residues. The V and J ends lost 4 bases and 6 bases, in that order; junction bases with no gene match: 1. Looked up from germline, CDR1 is LGHNT and CDR2 is FRNRAP. This sequence was found in a man aged 30-40 years in good health and CMV-seronegative. Specimen: PBMCs. The chain employs TRBV12-5 and TRBJ2-7, with 9 bases lining up with TRBD1. The CDR3 region has the DNA TGTGCTAGTGGTTCGGACAGGGGCGAGCAGTACTTC. Encoded protein: CASGSDRGEQYF.